This TCR beta chain was sequenced in a study of identical twins. One entry per CDR3 protein, called by TCRdb with MiXCR from the 5' RACE reads. Of around 240,000 distinct CDR3 sequences in the sample, about 10% were seen once. The CDR3 has 14 residues. Trimming removed 3 bases from V and 5 bases from J; junction bases left unmatched: 4. Germline V CDR1 and CDR2: LGHNA, YNFKEQ. The donor group consisted entirely of healthy Caucasians. Overall study results and limits: Among monozygotic twins, out-of-frame TCR alpha sharing exceeded what models predicted. Cord blood beta clonotypes that were abundant carried fewer insertions, and memory repertoires showed no such trend.

This clonotype was counted at least ten times. Its specificity is not known. This chain links TRBV4-2 with TRBJ2-1; 7 bases map to TRBD2. This sequence was found in a man over 45 in good health. The material sequenced was memory T cells sorted from blood. CDR3 amino acids: CASSHPSGNNEQFF. The CDR3 nucleotides read TGTGCCAGCAGCCACCCTAGCGGTAACAATGAGCAGTTCTTC.